A selection of T cell receptor beta chains follows, all from one sample in a study of response to subunit inactivated influenza vaccine. In TCRdb, the RT-PCR reads were re-called with MiXCR into one record per CDR3 protein. The sample consists of fewer than 550,000 distinct CDR3 sequences, 25% of them appearing once. The specimen was CD4+ T cells sorted from PBMCs, collected 5 to 6 days after vaccination. The receptors derive from a man in his forties or fifties who received an inactivated influenza vaccine. CDR3s include the opening cysteine and the closing phenylalanine or tryptophan. The order of the fields is CDR3 protein, CDR3 DNA, J gene, D gene, clone size, V gene. A D gene is named only where the DNA matches it firmly. Where a row states a size, it is once, few, many or the class of an expanded clone; other rows omit it.

CDR3aa: CASSSPRNLAASYEQYF; CDR3nt: TGTGCCAGCAGCTCCCCCCGGAATCTAGCGGCTTCCTACGAGCAGTACTTC; j_gene: TRBJ2-7; d_gene: TRBD2; abundance: NA; v_gene: TRBV7-2
CDR3aa: CASSLLEGTEAFF; CDR3nt: TGCGCCAGCAGCCTACTCGAGGGCACTGAAGCTTTCTTT; j_gene: TRBJ1-1; d_gene: NA; abundance: NA; v_gene: TRBV5-1
CDR3aa: CASSLLPGGNTEAFF; CDR3nt: TGCGCCAGCAGCTTGTTACCAGGGGGGAACACTGAAGCTTTCTTT; j_gene: TRBJ1-1; d_gene: TRBD1; abundance: few; v_gene: TRBV5-1
CDR3aa: CSAGPSGPAYEQYF; CDR3nt: TGCAGTGCTGGGCCTAGCGGGCCCGCCTACGAGCAGTACTTC; j_gene: TRBJ2-7; d_gene: TRBD2; abundance: few; v_gene: TRBV20-1
CDR3aa: CASSLVSVFTDTQYF; CDR3nt: TGTGCCAGCAGCTTAGTTAGCGTGTTCACAGATACGCAGTATTTT; j_gene: TRBJ2-3; d_gene: NA; abundance: few; v_gene: TRBV5-5
CDR3aa: CAISETDGYNQPQHF; CDR3nt: TGTGCCATCAGTGAGACGGACGGCTACAATCAGCCCCAGCATTTT; j_gene: TRBJ1-5; d_gene: NA; abundance: few; v_gene: TRBV10-3
CDR3aa: CASSFIGQGAGEQYF; CDR3nt: TGTGCCAGCAGCTTCATAGGACAGGGGGCGGGGGAGCAGTACTTC; j_gene: TRBJ2-7; d_gene: TRBD1; abundance: few; v_gene: TRBV5-6
CDR3aa: CASSYSRSGTTDTQYF; CDR3nt: TGTGCCAGCAGTTACTCCCGGAGCGGCACCACAGATACGCAGTATTTT; j_gene: TRBJ2-3; d_gene: NA; abundance: few; v_gene: TRBV6-5
CDR3aa: CASSLVGTASGANVLTF; CDR3nt: TGTGCCAGCAGCTTAGTAGGGACCGCCTCTGGGGCCAACGTCCTGACTTTC; j_gene: TRBJ2-6; d_gene: NA; abundance: few; v_gene: TRBV7-2
CDR3aa: CSANRGPINSYNEQFF; CDR3nt: TGCAGTGCTAACAGGGGCCCTATTAACTCCTACAATGAGCAGTTCTTC; j_gene: TRBJ2-1; d_gene: TRBD1; abundance: NA; v_gene: TRBV20-1
CDR3aa: CASLTGQGANSPLHF; CDR3nt: TGTGCCAGCCTGACGGGACAGGGGGCAAATTCACCCCTCCACTTT; j_gene: TRBJ1-6; d_gene: TRBD1; abundance: few; v_gene: TRBV28
CDR3aa: CASSRGTTTTGELFF; CDR3nt: TGTGCCAGCAGCCGGGGGACTACGACCACCGGGGAGCTGTTTTTT; j_gene: TRBJ2-2; d_gene: TRBD2; abundance: NA; v_gene: TRBV7-2
CDR3aa: CASSFTTSGNANTGELFF; CDR3nt: TGCGCCAGCAGCTTCACCACGAGCGGGAACGCGAACACCGGGGAGCTGTTTTTT; j_gene: TRBJ2-2; d_gene: TRBD2; abundance: few; v_gene: TRBV5-1
CDR3aa: CASSFLFGVVYEQYF; CDR3nt: TGCGCCAGCAGCTTTTTATTCGGGGTAGTATACGAGCAGTACTTC; j_gene: TRBJ2-7; d_gene: NA; abundance: NA; v_gene: TRBV5-1
CDR3aa: CSASPVDRGNQETQYF; CDR3nt: TGCAGTGCTAGCCCCGTAGACAGGGGGAACCAAGAGACCCAGTACTTC; j_gene: TRBJ2-5; d_gene: TRBD1; abundance: NA; v_gene: TRBV20-1
CDR3aa: CAISESAVSSYEQYF; CDR3nt: TGTGCCATCAGTGAGTCGGCCGTGAGCTCCTACGAGCAGTACTTC; j_gene: TRBJ2-7; d_gene: NA; abundance: NA; v_gene: TRBV10-3
CDR3aa: CASSLGMGNQPQHF; CDR3nt: TGCGCCAGCAGCCTCGGGATGGGAAATCAGCCCCAGCATTTT; j_gene: TRBJ1-5; d_gene: NA; abundance: once; v_gene: TRBV4-1
CDR3aa: CASSFLIPDRGLVNTEAFF; CDR3nt: TGTGCCAGCAGCTTTTTAATTCCAGACCGGGGACTAGTGAACACTGAAGCTTTCTTT; j_gene: TRBJ1-1; d_gene: NA; abundance: NA; v_gene: TRBV28
CDR3aa: CASSQDVPYTQYF; CDR3nt: TGCGCCAGCAGCCAAGATGTCCCGTATACGCAGTATTTT; j_gene: TRBJ2-3; d_gene: NA; abundance: few; v_gene: TRBV4-1
CDR3aa: CASSRTGVYEQYF; CDR3nt: TGTGCCAGCAGTCGAACAGGGGTCTACGAGCAGTACTTC; j_gene: TRBJ2-7; d_gene: TRBD1; abundance: few; v_gene: TRBV28
CDR3aa: CAWLKGNTIYF; CDR3nt: TGTGCCTGGCTGAAAGGAAACACCATATATTTT; j_gene: TRBJ1-3; d_gene: NA; abundance: NA; v_gene: TRBV30
CDR3aa: CASTVGYTGELFF; CDR3nt: TGTGCCAGCACCGTAGGGTACACCGGGGAGCTGTTTTTT; j_gene: TRBJ2-2; d_gene: NA; abundance: many; v_gene: TRBV12-3/TRBV12-4
CDR3aa: CASSPGPGPLYEQYF; CDR3nt: TGTGCCAGCAGCCCCGGACCGGGTCCCTTGTACGAGCAGTACTTC; j_gene: TRBJ2-7; d_gene: NA; abundance: NA; v_gene: TRBV11-2
CDR3aa: CSARDQPSGGRSPYNEQFF; CDR3nt: TGCAGTGCTAGAGATCAACCTAGCGGGGGCCGTTCTCCCTACAATGAGCAGTTCTTC; j_gene: TRBJ2-1; d_gene: TRBD2; abundance: NA; v_gene: TRBV20-1
CDR3aa: CAIKPGGGSNYGYTF; CDR3nt: TGTGCCATCAAGCCAGGGGGAGGGTCTAACTATGGCTACACCTTC; j_gene: TRBJ1-2; d_gene: TRBD1; abundance: NA; v_gene: TRBV10-3
CDR3aa: CSAITFKAGGTDTQYF; CDR3nt: TGCAGTGCTATTACTTTTAAGGCGGGGGGCACAGATACGCAGTATTTT; j_gene: TRBJ2-3; d_gene: TRBD2; abundance: few; v_gene: TRBV20-1
CDR3aa: CSASHTGSSYEQYF; CDR3nt: TGCAGTGCTAGTCATACGGGGAGCTCCTACGAGCAGTACTTC; j_gene: TRBJ2-7; d_gene: NA; abundance: few; v_gene: TRBV20-1
CDR3aa: CASSLYGENYEQYF; CDR3nt: TGTGCCAGCAGCCTCTATGGGGAGAACTACGAGCAGTACTTC; j_gene: TRBJ2-7; d_gene: NA; abundance: few; v_gene: TRBV7-6
CDR3aa: CASSPLATGELFF; CDR3nt: TGTGCCAGCAGCCCCCTGGCGACGGGGGAGCTGTTTTTT; j_gene: TRBJ2-2; d_gene: NA; abundance: NA; v_gene: TRBV27
CDR3aa: CSVGSAQGGEQYF; CDR3nt: TGCAGCGTGGGGTCGGCACAGGGAGGGGAGCAGTACTTC; j_gene: TRBJ2-7; d_gene: NA; abundance: NA; v_gene: TRBV29-1
CDR3aa: CASSDVGTDNSPLHF; CDR3nt: TGTGCCAGCAGTGACGTCGGGACAGATAATTCACCCCTCCACTTT; j_gene: TRBJ1-6; d_gene: TRBD1; abundance: few; v_gene: TRBV25-1
CDR3aa: CASSLALAGGETQYF; CDR3nt: TGCGCCAGCAGCTTGGCCCTAGCGGGAGGAGAGACCCAGTACTTC; j_gene: TRBJ2-5; d_gene: TRBD2; abundance: NA; v_gene: TRBV5-1